Below, 14 T cell receptor beta chains from the same sample are listed, as sequenced in a study of beta chain features in type 1 diabetes. Reverse transcribing all isolated RNA meant expressed TCRB transcripts were sequenced. Here immunoSEQ multiplex PCR was the method, and the copy in TCRdb shows in-frame clones only, minus some. Of about 320,000 clones detected, about 15% appear once; the ten largest clones hold roughly 6.7%. Sequenced: central memory CD4+ T cells from blood. These receptor sequences come from a man younger than 40 in good health.

This clone was seen a few times. The chain recombines TRBV7-2 with TRBJ2-7, with a possible D match to TRBD1 (6 bases). CDR1 is SGHTA, CDR2 FQGNSA, per germline. V was pared by 1 base and J by 4 bases, with 20 bases between. The CDR3 is 17 residues long. Here the CDR3 DNA reads TGTGCCAGCAGCTTAGAGTTCGGACAGCCACGTTTATACGAGCAGTACTTC. It yields the protein CASSLEFGQPRLYEQYF.

The sample holds many counts of this clone. J is TRBJ2-5 and V is TRBV15; D gene ambiguous. Germline V gene data show CDR1 as LNHNV and CDR2 as YYDKDF (reference sequence). This CDR3 contains 14 residues. V was trimmed by 0 bases and J by 4 bases, leaving 9 bases between them. CDR3 protein: CATSRDLKRETQYF. In DNA form, the CDR3 reads TGTGCCACCAGCAGAGATCTGAAACGAGAGACCCAGTACTTC.

This clone has a handful of counts. The V gene is TRBV2, the J gene TRBJ2-1; TRBD2 matches at 9 bases. The CDR3 covers 14 residues. Germline V gives CDR1 SNHLY, CDR2 FYNNEI. After removal of 4 bases from V and 9 bases from J, the junction contained 7 bases not matched to a gene. The CDR3 loop reads CASSATRGGGEQFF. DNA for the CDR3: TGTGCCAGCAGTGCGACGCGGGGGGGAGGTGAGCAGTTCTTC.

This clone turned up a few times. This chain joins TRBV7-2 and TRBJ2-3; 7 positions match TRBD1. The CDR3 consists of 15 residues. Losses at the gene ends were 3 bases for V and 4 bases for J; bases not matched to a gene: 7. Per germline, CDR1 SGHTA and CDR2 FQGNSA. The CDR3 loop is CASSFLGQNSDTQYF. CDR3 bases: TGTGCCAGCAGCTTTCTGGGACAGAATTCAGATACGCAGTATTTT.

This clone was seen at least ten times. This chain connects TRBV11-2 to TRBJ2-3; 7 positions match TRBD2. The CDR3 spans 19 residues. V was pared by 1 base and J by 0 bases, with 13 bases of the junction left unmatched. CDR1 is SGHAT and CDR2 is FQNNGV in the germline V gene. The CDR3 spells CASSLVMSASGASTDTQYF. The CDR3 DNA reads as TGTGCCAGCAGCTTAGTGATGTCGGCTAGCGGTGCTAGCACAGATACGCAGTATTTT.

The rearrangement uses TRBV18 and TRBJ1-1; possibly TRBD1 for D (5 bases). Germline V CDR1 and CDR2: KGHSH, LQKENI. This CDR3 has 16 residues. V lost 3 bases and J 1 base, leaving 15 bases between the germline ends. The CDR3: CASSPPGGLSNTEAFF. The CDR3 nucleotides read TGTGCCAGCTCACCCCCGGGGGGTTTGTCGAACACTGAAGCTTTCTTT.

The gene calls are TRBV7-2 and TRBJ2-7; the match to TRBD1 covers 8 bases. Trimming removed 5 bases from V and 3 bases from J; junction bases left unmatched: 6. Germline V lookup: CDR1 SGHTA, CDR2 FQGNSA. The CDR3 runs 14 residues. Here the CDR3 reads CASSHDRGHYEQYF. In nucleotides, the CDR3 is TGTGCCAGCAGCCACGACAGGGGACACTACGAGCAGTACTTC.

The CDR3 nucleotides read TGTGCCAGCAGCTTAGCGTCCCAAAACATTCAGTACTTC. Its protein is CASSLASQNIQYF. The chain links TRBV11-2 to TRBJ2-4; no definite D call. The germline V and J ends were trimmed by 1 base and 5 bases, with 6 bases remaining between them. The CDR3 spans 13 residues. Looked up from germline, CDR1 is SGHAT and CDR2 is FQNNGV.

This clone has only a few counts. The V and J genes are TRBV5-1 and TRBJ1-1, with no clear D. V was pared by 7 bases and J by 2 bases, with 12 bases between. The germline V gene has CDR1 SGHRS and CDR2 YFSETQ. There are 13 residues in the CDR3. The chain's CDR3 is CASARLLNTEAFF. The CDR3 DNA sequence: TGCGCCAGCGCGAGGTTACTTAACACTGAAGCTTTCTTT.

The chain combines TRBV19 with TRBJ2-3; TRBD2 might be the D (5 bases). The CDR3 contains 14 residues. Germline loops: CDR1 LNHDA, CDR2 SQIVND (reference sequence). The ends were cut back, 6 bases at V and 1 base at J, with 11 bases in the middle. CDR3 sequence reads: CASSSLLGTDTQYF. Here the CDR3 DNA reads TGTGCCAGTAGCAGTCTACTAGGCACAGATACGCAGTATTTT.

This clone came up a few times. This rearrangement joins TRBV9 to TRBJ2-1; 8 bases agree with TRBD2. The CDR3 has 16 residues. CDR1 is SGDLS, CDR2 YYNGEE, per germline. V gave up 4 bases and J gave up 4 bases; unmatched junction bases: 10. CDR3 sequence: CASSRGSSGPYNEQFF. As DNA, the CDR3 is TGTGCCAGCAGCCGCGGGTCTAGCGGGCCGTACAATGAGCAGTTCTTC.

J is TRBJ2-3 and V is TRBV7-3; weak D call: TRBD2 (5 bases). This CDR3 region has 14 residues. The germline gives CDR1 SGHTA, CDR2 FQGTGA. The V end was cut by 5 bases, the J end by 2 bases, with 11 bases between. The CDR3 DNA reads as TGTGCCAGCAGCCCGGGGTTGAACACAGATACGCAGTATTTT. It is translated as CASSPGLNTDTQYF.

This rearrangement joins TRBV5-1 to TRBJ2-3; D not certain. Trimming shortened V by 0 bases and J by 0 bases, and 5 bases separated the two germline ends. The CDR3 has 14 amino acids. CDR1 is SGHRS, CDR2 YFSETQ, per germline. CDR3 DNA: TGCGCCAGCAGCTTGGAAACTAGCACAGATACGCAGTATTTT. Its protein product is CASSLETSTDTQYF. The complete variable domain, with remaining parts taken from reference TRBV5-1 and TRBJ2-3, reads KAGVTQTPRYLIKTRGQQVTLSCSPISGHRSVSWYQQTPGQGLQFLFEYFSETQRNKGNFPGRFSGRQFSNSRSEMNVSTLELGDSALYLCASSLETSTDTQYFGPGTRLTVL.

The chain combines TRBV5-6 with TRBJ2-7; D call uncertain. The germline gives CDR1 SGHDT, CDR2 YYEEEE. Trimming left V 1 base short and J 6 bases short, with 20 bases between. The CDR3 extends over 16 amino acids. CDR3 in amino acids: CASSLSFGQTSPEQYV. CDR3 DNA sequence: TGTGCCAGCAGCTTGTCGTTCGGGCAGACTTCGCCCGAGCAGTACGTC.